This is a list of T cell receptor beta chains from one sample in a study of cytomegalovirus exposure and HLA in healthy donors. TCRdb's copy holds only in-frame clones and misses some; the assay was immunoSEQ multiplex PCR. The data contain about 190,000 clones, roughly 82% of them singletons. The sequencing sample was made of PBMCs. All receptors come from a young woman in good health and CMV-seronegative. Both conserved end residues are part of each CDR3. The D gene is left open where the match is weak. Some rows mark clone size as missing; the rest say once, few, many or name a class of expanded clone.

D gene	V gene	J gene	clone size	CDR3 DNA	CDR3 protein
-	TRBV5-4	TRBJ2-5	-	TGTGCCAGCAGCTTGGAGGGGGAAGAGACCCAGTACTTC	CASSLEGEETQYF
TRBD2	TRBV5-1	TRBJ2-1	-	TGCGCCAGCAGCTCGACTCTAGCGGAGACCTACAATGAGCAGTTCTTC	CASSSTLAETYNEQFF
-	TRBV6-1	TRBJ1-2	-	TGTGCCAGCAGTGAAGCGGGCAGGTCTGTTTTCTCTGGCTACACCTTC	CASSEAGRSVFSGYTF
-	TRBV6-1	TRBJ2-4	-	TGTGCCAGCAGTGAATATAGTGAGCCATTGAGCAAAAACATTCAGTACTTC	CASSEYSEPLSKNIQYF
-	TRBV6-6	TRBJ2-3	-	TGTGCCAGCAGTTACCCAGGGAGCACAGATACGCAGTATTTT	CASSYPGSTDTQYF
-	TRBV9	TRBJ2-3	-	TGTGCCAGCAGCGGTACAGGGAGTAGGACAGATACGCAGTATTTT	CASSGTGSRTDTQYF
-	TRBV19	TRBJ1-4	once	TGTGCCAGTAGTATAGCCGCAGGGCCAACTAATGAAAAACTGTTTTTT	CASSIAAGPTNEKLFF
-	TRBV6-5	TRBJ1-1	once	TGTGCCAGCAGTTATCATGTGGGGAGACACACTGAAGCTTTCTTT	CASSYHVGRHTEAFF
-	TRBV12-5	TRBJ1-2	-	TGTGCTAGTGGCGCGAACTTAATAGGCTACACCTTC	CASGANLIGYTF
-	TRBV6-5	TRBJ1-6	-	-	CASSSSGQYNSPLHF
-	TRBV6-1	TRBJ1-2	-	TGTGCCAGCAGTGTTTCGTCAGGGGACGGCTATGGCTACACCTTC	CASSVSSGDGYGYTF
-	TRBV21-1	TRBJ2-3	-	TGTGCCAGCAATAGCTGGACTAGCGGGAGGGAGGATACGCAGTATTTT	CASNSWTSGREDTQYF
-	TRBV7-7	TRBJ2-1	-	TGTGCCAGCAGCCCGGGACAACCCTACAATGAGCAGTTCTTC	CASSPGQPYNEQFF
-	TRBV2	TRBJ2-3	-	TGTGCCAGCAGCCGGGGGGCCCGTAGCACAGATACGCAGTATTTT	CASSRGARSTDTQYF
-	TRBV11-3	TRBJ1-5	-	TGTGCCAGCAGCTCGGCACCCGCCCCGGGAAATCAGCCCCAGCATTTT	CASSSAPAPGNQPQHF
-	TRBV29-1	TRBJ1-1	once	TGCAGCGTTGCGGCCTTTAGGGGCACTGAAGCTTTCTTT	CSVAAFRGTEAFF
-	TRBV4-1	TRBJ2-1	-	TGCGCCAGCAGCCAAGATGGCCGGGTCCCCTACAATGAGCAGTTCTTC	CASSQDGRVPYNEQFF
TRBD1	TRBV7-9	TRBJ1-1	-	TGTGCCAGCAGCTACGGGGACAGTTGGAACACTGAAGCTTTCTTT	CASSYGDSWNTEAFF
-	TRBV7-2	TRBJ1-1	-	TGTGCCAGCAGCTTACCCGCGGTAGGGGAGAACACTGAAGCTTTCTTT	CASSLPAVGENTEAFF
-	TRBV18	TRBJ1-2	few	TGTGCCAGCTCACCGGGCTCGAACGGGGAGCGTGGCTACACCTTC	CASSPGSNGERGYTF
-	TRBV11-1	TRBJ2-4	-	TGTGCCAGCAGCTTTATGTCGGGGGAAAACATTCAGTACTTC	CASSFMSGENIQYF
TRBD1	TRBV7-2	TRBJ1-2	few	TGTGCCAGCAGCTCGACTCCCCCAGGGGGCGTAGGGTACACCTTC	CASSSTPPGGVGYTF
TRBD1	TRBV9	TRBJ2-1	-	TGTGCCAGCAGCGACCGGACAGGGGGCTTCTACAATGAGCAGTTCTTC	CASSDRTGGFYNEQFF
-	TRBV18	TRBJ1-4	-	TGTGCCAGCTCACGGCCGTTTCAGGGGATGGCAACTAATGAAAAACTGTTTTTT	CASSRPFQGMATNEKLFF
-	TRBV10-2	TRBJ2-2	-	TGCGCCAGCATTTCTAGGGGGGGAAACACCGGGGAGCTGTTTTTT	CASISRGGNTGELFF
TRBD1	TRBV7-9	TRBJ1-5	-	TGTGCCAGCAGCACAGGGGGCCGGAATCAGCCCCAGCATTTT	CASSTGGRNQPQHF
-	TRBV6-5	TRBJ1-1	-	TGTGCCAGCAGTTACTCGATCCTAGCGGACACTGAAGCTTTCTTT	CASSYSILADTEAFF
TRBD1	TRBV28	TRBJ2-3	-	TGTGCCAGCAGACGCACAGGGGTGGATACGCAGTATTTT	CASRRTGVDTQYF
TRBD1	TRBV6-5	TRBJ2-3	-	TGTGCCAGCAGTTATTCGGGGACAGGAGCCACAGATACGCAGTATTTT	CASSYSGTGATDTQYF
-	TRBV7-8	TRBJ1-3	-	TGTGCCAGCAGCTTACCGTGGGCTTCTGGAAACACCATATATTTT	CASSLPWASGNTIYF
TRBD2	TRBV6-1	TRBJ2-7	-	TGTGCCAGCAGTGAAAGGGGTAGCGGGTCCGGGCAGTACTTC	CASSERGSGSGQYF
TRBD1	TRBV18	TRBJ1-4	-	TGTGCCAGCTCACCTACAGGGGCAACTAATGAAAAACTGTTTTTT	CASSPTGATNEKLFF
TRBD2	TRBV9	TRBJ2-1	-	TGTGCCAGCAGCCCTTCGGGGGGACCTTTCAATGAGCAGTTCTTC	CASSPSGGPFNEQFF
-	TRBV7-2	TRBJ1-2	-	TGTGCCAGCAGCTTAAGTCTCACAGACTATGGCTACACCTTC	CASSLSLTDYGYTF
TRBD2	TRBV10-3	TRBJ2-5	-	TGTGCCATCAGTCCGGGAGGGACTAGCGGGACTGGAGAGACCCAGTACTTC	CAISPGGTSGTGETQYF
TRBD1	TRBV11-2	TRBJ2-3	-	TGTGCCAGCAGCTTAGTGGGACAGTCCACAGATACGCAGTATTTT	CASSLVGQSTDTQYF
-	TRBV15	TRBJ1-5	-	TGTGCCACCAGCAGAGAGGCGGGTGGGAATCAGCCCCAGCATTTT	CATSREAGGNQPQHF
TRBD1	TRBV7-2	TRBJ1-6	-	TGTGCCAGCAGCCCGACAGGGAACTATAATTCACCCCTCCACTTT	CASSPTGNYNSPLHF
-	TRBV19	TRBJ1-2	few	TGTGCCAGTAGGTACAGGGAAAATAACTATGGCTACACCTTC	CASRYRENNYGYTF
TRBD1	TRBV5-4	TRBJ1-4	-	TGTGCCAGCCAGACAGGGGGCGACGGTAGGCTGTTTTTT	CASQTGGDGRLFF
TRBD1	TRBV5-1	TRBJ1-6	-	TGCGCCAGCAGCTTGCAAACCGGGACAGGGGATTCACCCCTCCACTTT	CASSLQTGTGDSPLHF
TRBD1	TRBV7-9	TRBJ1-2	-	TGTGCCAGCAGCTTAAGGTTAGGACAGGGCAGAATAGAATATGGCTACACCTTC	CASSLRLGQGRIEYGYTF
-	TRBV29-1	TRBJ1-1	-	TGCAGCGTTGGGCGGGGGAATGCCGACGCTGAAGCTTTCTTT	CSVGRGNADAEAFF
TRBD1	TRBV5-1	TRBJ1-3	once	TGCGCCAGCAGCCTGGGACAGGCGACCTCTGGAAACACCATATATTTT	CASSLGQATSGNTIYF
TRBD1	TRBV5-4	TRBJ2-1	-	TGTGCCAGCTCCATCACAGGGGGCCTCGATGAGCAGTTCTTC	CASSITGGLDEQFF
-	TRBV30	TRBJ1-1	-	TGTGCCTGGATCAAGAACACTGAAGCTTTCTTT	CAWIKNTEAFF
-	TRBV9	TRBJ2-1	-	TGTGCCAGCAGCGTATTCGGGGGTAATTTCAATGAGCAGTTCTTC	CASSVFGGNFNEQFF
-	TRBV5-6	TRBJ1-3	-	TGTGCCAGCAGCTTGAGGGCCGGCAGGGCTGGAAACACCATATATTTT	CASSLRAGRAGNTIYF
-	TRBV10-1	TRBJ1-5	-	TGCGCCAGCATTGGCCTCGGCAATCAGCCCCAGCATTTT	CASIGLGNQPQHF
-	TRBV9	TRBJ2-1	once	TGTGCCAGCAGCGTAGGTCGATTTGAACGGGGCTCCTACAATGAGCAGTTCTTC	CASSVGRFERGSYNEQFF
TRBD1	TRBV10-2	TRBJ1-5	many	TGCGCCAGCAGTGAGTCCCCCCAAAAGACAGGGGGGAATCAGCCCCAGCATTTT	CASSESPQKTGGNQPQHF
TRBD1	TRBV5-1	TRBJ2-5	-	TGCGCCAGCAGCCCAACCGGGACAGGGGGCGAGACCCAGTACTTC	CASSPTGTGGETQYF
-	TRBV9	TRBJ2-7	-	TGTGCCAGCAGCGCGACTGCCGACCTCTTCTACGAGCAGTACTTC	CASSATADLFYEQYF
TRBD1	TRBV2	TRBJ1-5	-	TGTGCCAGCAGTGGAAACCGGGACAGAAATCAGCCCCAGCATTTT	CASSGNRDRNQPQHF
-	TRBV6-1	TRBJ2-7	-	TGTGCCAGCAGTGCCAACTACGAGCAGTACTTC	CASSANYEQYF
-	TRBV5-4	TRBJ1-5	few	TGTGCCAGCAGCCTACAGGGCTTGCAGCCCCAGCATTTT	CASSLQGLQPQHF
TRBD1	TRBV25-1	TRBJ1-2	-	TGTGCCAGCGGACAGGGCCCCTATGGCTACACCTTC	CASGQGPYGYTF
-	TRBV20-1	TRBJ1-2	-	TGCAGTGCCCCGAACTATGGCTACACCTTC	CSAPNYGYTF
-	TRBV7-2	TRBJ2-7	-	TGTGCCAGCAGCCCTTCACAGGGTAGCTACGAGCAGTACTTC	CASSPSQGSYEQYF
TRBD1	TRBV6-4	TRBJ1-5	-	TGTGCCAGCAGTGACTCGAGAGGGGGGACAGGTAGCAATCAGCCCCAGCATTTT	CASSDSRGGTGSNQPQHF